Reported below is one T cell receptor beta chain. The data derive from a study of blood T cell repertoires in COVID-19. Produced via immunoSEQ multiplex PCR; TCRdb's table is partial and in-frame only. The profile shows 270,000 or so clones, around 91% of them singletons. CDR1 SGHDN and CDR2 FVKESK come from the germline V gene. The CDR3 spans 15 residues. Deletions cut 5 bases from V and 10 bases from J, with 18 bases between. Sequencing used peripheral blood. The sequence derives from a woman aged 60-75 years with COVID-19, enrolled during active disease. This rearrangement joins TRBV14 to TRBJ1-6; tentative D call: TRBD1 (5 bases). CDR3 DNA: TGTGCCAGCAGCTTGGGGCCCCTGATTAGGTCACCCCTCCACTTT. It codes for CASSLGPLIRSPLHF.